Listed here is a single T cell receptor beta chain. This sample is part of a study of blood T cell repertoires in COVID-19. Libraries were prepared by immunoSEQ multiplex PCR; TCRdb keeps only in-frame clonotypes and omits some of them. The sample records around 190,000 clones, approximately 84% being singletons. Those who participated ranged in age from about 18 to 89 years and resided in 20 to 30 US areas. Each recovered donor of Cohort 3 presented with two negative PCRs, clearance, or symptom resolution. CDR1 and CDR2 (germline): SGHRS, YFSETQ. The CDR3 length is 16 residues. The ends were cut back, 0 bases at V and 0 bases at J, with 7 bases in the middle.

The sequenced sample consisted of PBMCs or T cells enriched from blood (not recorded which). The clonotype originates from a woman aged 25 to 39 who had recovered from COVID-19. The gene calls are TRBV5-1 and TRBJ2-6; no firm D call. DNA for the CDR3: TGCGCCAGCAGCTTGGTAGGCGGCTCTGGGGCCAACGTCCTGACTTTC. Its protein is CASSLVGGSGANVLTF.